The 28 T cell receptor beta chains given below trace back to one sample, sequenced in a study of PD-1 blockade in classical Hodgkin lymphoma. Stated time point: newly diagnosed, previously untreated cHL patient sample. CD4+ T cells were purified from thawed PBMCs by magnetic negative selection. The table came from immunoSEQ multiplex PCR; TCRdb's copy has only in-frame clones and leaves some out. The table shows 20,000 to 25,000 clones, with 85% to 95% occurring only once. The sequencing input was CD4+ T cells from blood. The source of these receptors is a human donor with classical Hodgkin lymphoma.

The chain combines TRBV28 with TRBJ1-2, with D possibly being TRBD1 (5 bases). Trimming shortened V by 4 bases and J by 5 bases, and 8 bases separated the two germline ends. This CDR3 comprises 12 residues. Germline V gives CDR1 MDHEN, CDR2 SYDVKM. The chain's CDR3 is CASSSGPYGYTF. CDR3 sequence (DNA): TGTGCCAGCAGTTCAGGGCCATATGGCTACACCTTC.

The rearrangement uses TRBV30 and TRBJ2-1, with D possibly matching TRBD1 (7 bases). Germline-derived CDR1 and CDR2 are GTSNPN and SVGIG (reference sequence). The CDR3 is 15 residues long. The germline V and J ends were trimmed by 5 bases and 8 bases, with 22 bases remaining between them. The CDR3 DNA reads as TGTGCCTGGGGCGAGACAGGGAGGTTGTGGGATGAGCAGTTCTTC. The encoded protein is CAWGETGRLWDEQFF.

This clone was seen a single time. The V call is TRBV14, the J call TRBJ2-3; D is undetermined. The CDR3 totals 13 residues. Per germline, CDR1 SGHDN and CDR2 FVKESK. V was trimmed by 4 bases and J by 14 bases, leaving 19 bases between them. The CDR3 reads CASSLRLTQSLYF. CDR3 nucleotide sequence: TGTGCCAGCAGCCTTAGACTGACACAAAGTCTGTATTTT.

The chain joins TRBV10-3 to TRBJ2-5; the match to TRBD1 covers 10 bases. Germline V gene data show CDR1 as ENHRY and CDR2 as SYGVKD. V lost 8 bases, J lost 11 bases, and 8 bases stayed unmatched. The CDR3 is 12 amino acids. DNA for the CDR3: TGTGCCATCGGGACAGGGGCCTGGGAGCAGTACTTC. This gives the protein CAIGTGAWEQYF.

This chain links TRBV29-1 with TRBJ2-4; D may match TRBD1 or TRBD2 (6 bases each). V lost 6 bases and J 1 base, leaving 16 bases between the germline ends. The CDR3 is made up of 15 amino acids. The germline gives CDR1 SQVTM, CDR2 ANQGSEA. Written as DNA, the CDR3 is TGCAGCGTCTTGGAGGGTGGACAGGCCAAAAACATTCAGTACTTC. Translating gives CSVLEGGQAKNIQYF.

J is TRBJ1-1 and V is TRBV6-1; a weak D match, TRBD1 (6 bases). Trimming shortened V by 5 bases and J by 4 bases, and 17 bases separated the two germline ends. From germline, CDR1 is MNHNS and CDR2 SASEGT. The CDR3 has 15 residues. CDR3 nucleotides: TGTGCCAGCAGTCACCCCAGGGGCGATGGCACTGAAGCTTTCTTT. Its protein product is CASSHPRGDGTEAFF.

This chain joins TRBV7-2 and TRBJ1-6; weak D call: TRBD1 (5 bases). The germline gives CDR1 SGHTA, CDR2 FQGNSA. The CDR3 length is 13 residues. V was shortened by 6 bases and J by 9 bases, with 12 bases between the two germline ends. The CDR3 DNA reads as TGTGCCAGCAGTCTCCAGGGAGGTTCACCCCTCCACTTT. Translated: CASSLQGGSPLHF. Based on the CDR3 plus reference TRBV7-2 and TRBJ1-6, the full variable domain is GAGVSQSPSNKVTEKGKDVELRCDPISGHTALYWYRQSLGQGLEFLIYFQGNSAPDKSGLPSDRFSAERTGGSVSTLTIQRTQQEDSAVYLCASSLQGGSPLHFGNGTRLTVT.

This chain connects TRBV4-1 to TRBJ2-3, with D perhaps matching TRBD1 (6 bases). Germline-derived CDR1 and CDR2 are MGHRA and YSYEKL. V shed 1 base and J shed 4 bases, with 9 bases lying between them. The CDR3 loop spans 14 amino acids. CDR3 sequence: CASSQGHRADTQYF. As DNA, the CDR3 is TGCGCCAGCAGCCAAGGGCACAGGGCAGATACGCAGTATTTT.

The CDR3: CASISRQGEGNTEAFF. In DNA form, the CDR3 reads TGTGCCAGCATCAGTAGGCAGGGTGAGGGGAACACTGAAGCTTTCTTT. This chain links TRBV2 with TRBJ1-1; a weak D match, TRBD1 (5 bases). Looked up from germline, CDR1 is SNHLY and CDR2 is FYNNEI. Trimming removed 7 bases from V and 1 base from J, with 19 bases in between. This CDR3 contains 16 residues.

The rearrangement joins TRBV6-1 to TRBJ1-5; perhaps TRBD1 as D (5 bases). Germline loops: CDR1 MNHNS, CDR2 SASEGT. The V end was cut by 0 bases, the J end by 8 bases, with 14 bases between. The CDR3 is 15 amino acids. The chain's CDR3 is CASSEAWGSGEPQHF. Written as DNA, the CDR3 is TGTGCCAGCAGTGAAGCGTGGGGGTCCGGGGAGCCCCAGCATTTT.

The rearrangement links TRBV18 to TRBJ2-7, with 8 bases lining up with TRBD2. Germline lookup yields CDR1 KGHSH and CDR2 LQKENI. The CDR3 spans 13 residues. Trimming removed 3 bases from V and 7 bases from J; junction bases left unmatched: 5. The CDR3 nucleotides are TGTGCCAGCTCACCTAGCGGGGATCTGGAGCAGTACTTC. The encoded protein is CASSPSGDLEQYF.

The rearrangement joins TRBV15 to TRBJ1-1, with TRBD1 matching 9 bases. The CDR3 is made up of 12 amino acids. The trim removed 5 bases at V and 7 bases at J, leaving 2 bases unmatched. CDR1 and CDR2 from the germline V gene are LNHNV and YYDKDF (reference sequence). The CDR3, as DNA: TGTGCCACCAGCGGGACAGGGATTGAAGCTTTCTTT. Translation gives CATSGTGIEAFF.

This rearrangement joins TRBV29-1 to TRBJ2-5, with TRBD2 as a possible D gene (6 bases). The CDR3 extends over 15 amino acids. Per the germline V gene, CDR1 is SQVTM and CDR2 is ANQGSEA. The V and J ends lost 5 bases and 5 bases respectively, with 21 bases between them. The CDR3 sequence: CSVHKVPARGETQYF. CDR3 bases: TGCAGCGTTCACAAGGTGCCGGCCCGGGGGGAGACCCAGTACTTC.

The V gene is TRBV7-8, the J gene TRBJ2-7; the D is unclear. This CDR3 spans 13 amino acids. Deletions cut 4 bases from V and 1 base from J, with 8 bases between. Germline V gene data show CDR1 as SGHVS and CDR2 as FQNEAQ. The CDR3 DNA is TGTGCCAGCAGCTCTCGCCTTTCCTACGAGCAGTACTTC. This sequence encodes CASSSRLSYEQYF.

This clone was counted once. The chain has TRBV28 and TRBJ2-7; 9 nucleotides align to TRBD2. CDR1 is MDHEN, CDR2 SYDVKM, per germline. This CDR3 has 15 amino acids. J gave up 6 bases and V 2 bases, and 8 bases lay outside the gene matches. The CDR3 region is CASSLTGTSRREQYF. CDR3 DNA sequence: TGTGCCAGCAGTTTAACGGGGACTAGCCGGCGCGAGCAGTACTTC.

This clone has a single count. The rearrangement joins TRBV27 to TRBJ2-3, with 8 bases lining up with TRBD2. V gave up 1 base and J gave up 3 bases; unmatched junction bases: 6. Germline CDR1 reads MNHEY; CDR2 reads SMNVEV (reference sequence). The CDR3 runs to 16 residues. DNA of the CDR3: TGTGCCAGCAGTTTATGGGTAGCGGGATTGACAGATACGCAGTATTTT. It translates to CASSLWVAGLTDTQYF.

V is TRBV7-2 and J is TRBJ1-1; possibly TRBD1 for D (5 bases). This CDR3 is 14 amino acids long. CDR1 and CDR2 (germline): SGHTA, FQGNSA. V was clipped by 5 bases and J by 1 base, with 11 bases between them. CDR3 amino acids: CASSPGAANTEAFF. The CDR3 DNA reads as TGTGCCAGCAGCCCCGGGGCAGCGAACACTGAAGCTTTCTTT.

This clone was observed a handful of times. The CDR3: CASSHSNQPQHF. DNA of the CDR3: TGTGCCAGCAGTCATAGCAATCAGCCCCAGCATTTT. The genes are TRBV27 and TRBJ1-5, with D unresolved. Germline loops: CDR1 MNHEY, CDR2 SMNVEV (reference sequence). The CDR3 spans 12 residues. V gave up 5 bases and J gave up 0 bases, with 2 bases separating them.

The chain employs TRBV6-1 and TRBJ1-2; D gene unclear. V lost 6 bases to trimming and J lost 4 bases, with 12 bases between them. Germline V CDR1 and CDR2: MNHNS, SASEGT. This CDR3 comprises 13 residues. The DNA of the CDR3 is TGTGCCAGCAGCGGGAGCAGGATCTATGGCTACACCTTC. This sequence encodes CASSGSRIYGYTF.

V gene TRBV18 combines with J gene TRBJ2-2; D may be TRBD1 (5 bases). This CDR3 has 13 residues. Trimming stripped 6 bases from V and 3 bases from J, with 8 bases between. Per germline, CDR1 KGHSH and CDR2 LQKENI. CDR3 protein: CASSPRDTGELFF. In DNA form, the CDR3 reads TGTGCCAGCTCCCCCAGGGACACCGGGGAGCTGTTTTTT.

This clone was seen a single time. V is TRBV28 and J is TRBJ2-1; D tentatively reads TRBD1 or TRBD2 (5 bases each). Looked up from germline, CDR1 is MDHEN and CDR2 is SYDVKM. V was clipped by 8 bases and J by 1 base, with 30 bases between them. The CDR3 is 20 amino acids. CDR3 protein: CASSYRMPGNPSRSYNEQFF. The CDR3, as DNA: TGTGCCAGCTCCTACAGGATGCCGGGGAATCCTTCGAGGTCCTACAATGAGCAGTTCTTC.

As to this clone: A junction end diverges from the germline sequence, so it may reflect a read error. J is TRBJ1-6 and V is TRBV20-1, with unresolved D. This CDR3 is built from 11 residues. Germline CDR1 reads DFQATT; CDR2 reads SNEGSKA (reference sequence). CDR3: CSARGFSSLHF. The CDR3 DNA reads as TGCAGTGCTAGGGGGTTTTCATCCCTCCACTTT.

The gene calls are TRBV29-1 and TRBJ2-7, with 10 bases fitting TRBD1. V shed 3 bases and J 0 bases; nucleotides not matched to a gene: 8. The CDR3 is 16 amino acids. Germline V gene lookup returns CDR1 SQVTM and CDR2 ANQGSEA. This CDR3 is CSVEEERDRGSYEQYF. The CDR3 DNA reads TGCAGCGTTGAGGAGGAAAGGGACAGGGGCTCCTACGAGCAGTACTTC.

The V call is TRBV5-4, the J call TRBJ2-3, with TRBD2 matching 8 bases. The CDR3 is 16 amino acids. V lost 3 bases, J lost 3 bases, and 9 bases stayed unmatched. CDR1 is SGHNT, CDR2 YYREEE, per germline (reference sequence). DNA for the CDR3: TGTGCCAGCAGCTCCGCCTTAGCGGGGTCAACAGATACGCAGTATTTT. It is translated as CASSSALAGSTDTQYF.

The V and J genes are TRBV14 and TRBJ2-3; 8 bases match TRBD2. This CDR3 is built from 14 residues. V shed 1 base and J 4 bases; nucleotides not matched to a gene: 1. Germline CDR1 reads SGHDN; CDR2 reads FVKESK. DNA for the CDR3: TGTGCCAGCAGCCAAGGACTAGCGTCAGATACGCAGTATTTT. The encoded protein is CASSQGLASDTQYF. Based on the CDR3 plus reference TRBV14 and TRBJ2-3, the full variable domain is EAGVTQFPSHSVIEKGQTVTLRCDPISGHDNLYWYRRVMGKEIKFLLHFVKESKQDESGMPNNRFLAERTGGTYSTLKVQPAELEDSGVYFCASSQGLASDTQYFGPGTRLTVL.

The chain is built from TRBV4-3 and TRBJ1-2; the D gene is possibly TRBD1 (6 bases). This CDR3 is 14 amino acids long. Germline V gene data show CDR1 as LGHNA and CDR2 as YSLEER. V was clipped by 0 bases and J by 8 bases, with 13 bases between them. The chain's CDR3 is CASSQDQGLGGYTF. In DNA, the CDR3 is TGCGCCAGCAGCCAAGATCAGGGGCTGGGGGGCTACACCTTC.

This chain links TRBV10-3 with TRBJ2-7, with 10 bases matching TRBD1. The CDR3 length is 13 residues. Germline V gene data show CDR1 as ENHRY and CDR2 as SYGVKD. V shed 11 bases and J 5 bases; nucleotides not matched to a gene: 9. CDR3 in DNA: TGTGCCTCCGACCCGGACAGGGGGAACGAGCAGTACTTC. It yields the protein CASDPDRGNEQYF.

The rearrangement uses TRBV15 and TRBJ2-5, with 9 positions matching TRBD2. The CDR3 spans 13 residues. Germline CDR1 reads LNHNV; CDR2 reads YYDKDF (reference sequence). Written as DNA, the CDR3 is TGTACTTCTAGCGGGGCGTACCAAGAGACCCAGTACTTC. It specifies CTSSGAYQETQYF.